The 3 T cell receptor beta chains reported below all come from one sample, sequenced in a study of tissue T cells after allogeneic stem cell transplantation. As for time point: mouse harvest day 7 after allogeneic transplant. Each mouse received 10^7 T-cell-depleted marrow cells plus 10^6 splenic CD5+ T cells by tail vein. Produced via immunoSEQ multiplex PCR; TCRdb's table is partial and in-frame only. The sample includes roughly 2,000 clones, roughly 61% of them seen just once. The specimen sequenced was spleen. These receptor sequences come from a female BALB/c mouse given C57BL/6 T cells with graft-versus-host disease after an allogeneic hematopoietic cell transplant.

This clone was detected a few times. The gene names given are mouse names. The CDR3 end is not reached by the read, which stops 1 residue before it; the germline J gene fills it in. V usage is TRBV19 and J usage is TRBJ1-6, with D unclear. TRBJ1-6 is an open reading frame whose function is uncertain. The CDR3 loop spans 15 amino acids. The germline V gene encodes CDR1 FNHDT and CDR2 SITEND (reference sequence). V gave up 0 bases and J gave up 2 bases, with 6 bases separating them. The CDR3 loop reads CASSIGSAYNSPLYF. The CDR3 bases that were read are TGTGCCAGCAGTATAGGCAGTGCCTATAATTCGCCCCTCTAC.

Notes on this clone: Gene names follow the mouse nomenclature. The read halts 1 residue ahead of the CDR3 end, with the missing end drawn from the germline J gene. The chain carries TRBV12-2 and TRBJ2-5, with 7 bases lining up with TRBD2. This CDR3 contains 13 residues. Trimming removed 0 bases from V and 4 bases from J; junction bases left unmatched: 0. Germline CDR1 reads SGHLS; CDR2 reads HYDKME. This chain's CDR3 is CASSLGTEDTQYF. The DNA read from the CDR3 is TGTGCCAGCTCTCTCGGGACTGAAGACACCCAGTAC.

Note on this clone: Genes here carry mouse names. Read data end 1 residue before the CDR3 end; the end is taken from the germline J gene. The genes are TRBV2 and TRBJ1-4; TRBD1 aligns across 7 bases. Germline V gene data show CDR1 as LGHNA and CDR2 as YSYQKL. With 3 bases clipped from V and 7 bases from J, the junction kept 5 bases outside the gene matches. The CDR3 is 14 amino acids. The CDR3 region is CASSQYRGRERLFF. The CDR3 DNA, read in part, is TGTGCCAGCAGCCAGTACAGGGGACGCGAAAGATTATTT.